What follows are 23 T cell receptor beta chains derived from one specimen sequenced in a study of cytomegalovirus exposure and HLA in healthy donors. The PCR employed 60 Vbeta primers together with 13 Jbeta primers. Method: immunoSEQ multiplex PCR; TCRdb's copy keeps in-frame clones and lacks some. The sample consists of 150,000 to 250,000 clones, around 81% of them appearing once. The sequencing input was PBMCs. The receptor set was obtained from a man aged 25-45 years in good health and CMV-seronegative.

Here the CDR3 DNA reads TGTGCCAGCAGTTTACGCGGCAATGAGCAGTTCTTC. Its translation is CASSLRGNEQFF. The chain recombines TRBV27 with TRBJ2-1, with D unclear. The CDR3 extends over 12 amino acids. The germline V and J ends were trimmed by 2 bases and 6 bases, with 5 bases remaining between them. The V gene's germline CDR1 is MNHEY and CDR2 SMNVEV (reference sequence).

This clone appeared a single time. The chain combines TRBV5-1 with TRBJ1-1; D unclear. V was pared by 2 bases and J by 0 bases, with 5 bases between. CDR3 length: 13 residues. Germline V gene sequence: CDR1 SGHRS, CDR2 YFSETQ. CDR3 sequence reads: CASSFGLNTEAFF. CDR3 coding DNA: TGCGCCAGCAGCTTCGGTCTGAACACTGAAGCTTTCTTT.

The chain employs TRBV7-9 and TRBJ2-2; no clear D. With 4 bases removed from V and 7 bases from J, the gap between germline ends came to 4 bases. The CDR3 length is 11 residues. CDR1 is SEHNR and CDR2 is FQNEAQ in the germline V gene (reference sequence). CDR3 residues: CASSSYGELFF. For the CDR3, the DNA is TGTGCCAGCAGCTCTTACGGGGAGCTGTTTTTT.

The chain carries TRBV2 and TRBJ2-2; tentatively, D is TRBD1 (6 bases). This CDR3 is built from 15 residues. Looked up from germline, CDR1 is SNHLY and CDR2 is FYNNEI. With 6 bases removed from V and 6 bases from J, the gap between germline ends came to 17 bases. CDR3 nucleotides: TGTGCCAGCAGCACTTACAGGGATCAAGCCGGGGAGCTGTTTTTT. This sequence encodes CASSTYRDQAGELFF.

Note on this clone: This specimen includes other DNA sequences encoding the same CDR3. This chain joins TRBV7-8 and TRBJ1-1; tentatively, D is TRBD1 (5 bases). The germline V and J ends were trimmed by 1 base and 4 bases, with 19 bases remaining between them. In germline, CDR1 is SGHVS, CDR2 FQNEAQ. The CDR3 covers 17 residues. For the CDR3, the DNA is TGTGCCAGCAGCTTAGGGGGGGACGGCCCTCGCGGCACTGAAGCTTTCTTT. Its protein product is CASSLGGDGPRGTEAFF.

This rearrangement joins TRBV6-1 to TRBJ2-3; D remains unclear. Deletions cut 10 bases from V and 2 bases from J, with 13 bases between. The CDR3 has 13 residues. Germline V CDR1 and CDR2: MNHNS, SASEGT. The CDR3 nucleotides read TGTGCCACCGACGCGGTGAACACAGATACGCAGTATTTT. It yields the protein CATDAVNTDTQYF.

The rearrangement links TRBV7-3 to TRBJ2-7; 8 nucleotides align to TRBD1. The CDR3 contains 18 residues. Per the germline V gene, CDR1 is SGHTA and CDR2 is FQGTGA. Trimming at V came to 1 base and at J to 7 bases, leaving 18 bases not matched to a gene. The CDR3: CASSLIPRDRPLWGEQYF. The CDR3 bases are TGTGCCAGCAGCTTAATCCCAAGGGACAGGCCTCTTTGGGGTGAGCAGTACTTC.

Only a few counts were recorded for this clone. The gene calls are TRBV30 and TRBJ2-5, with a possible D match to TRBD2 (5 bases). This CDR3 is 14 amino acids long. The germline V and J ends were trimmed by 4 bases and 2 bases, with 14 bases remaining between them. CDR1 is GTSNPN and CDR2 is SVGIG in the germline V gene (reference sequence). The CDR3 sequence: CAWTKRRVQETQYF. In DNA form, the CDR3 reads TGTGCCTGGACTAAAAGGCGGGTACAAGAGACCCAGTACTTC.

The CDR3 DNA is TGTGCCAGCAGGGTAAAAGCGGGAGGGAGCACAGATACGCAGTATTTT. Translating it yields CASRVKAGGSTDTQYF. The chain couples TRBV6-9 to TRBJ2-3, with TRBD2 identical over 10 bases. This CDR3 contains 16 residues. Germline V CDR1 and CDR2: MNHGY, SVAAGI. V shed 6 bases and J 0 bases; nucleotides not matched to a gene: 6.

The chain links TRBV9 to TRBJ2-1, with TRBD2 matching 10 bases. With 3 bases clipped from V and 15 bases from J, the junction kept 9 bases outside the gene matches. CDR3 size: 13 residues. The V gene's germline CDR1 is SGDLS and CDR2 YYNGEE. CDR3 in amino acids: CASSAQTGTSVFF. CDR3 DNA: TGTGCCAGCAGCGCTCAAACCGGGACTAGCGTGTTCTTC.

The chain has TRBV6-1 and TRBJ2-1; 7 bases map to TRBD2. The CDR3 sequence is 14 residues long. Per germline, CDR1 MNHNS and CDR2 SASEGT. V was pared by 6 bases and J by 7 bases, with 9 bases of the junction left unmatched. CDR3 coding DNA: TGTGCCAGCAGGAGCGGGACTACCTGGAATGAGCAGTTCTTC. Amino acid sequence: CASRSGTTWNEQFF.

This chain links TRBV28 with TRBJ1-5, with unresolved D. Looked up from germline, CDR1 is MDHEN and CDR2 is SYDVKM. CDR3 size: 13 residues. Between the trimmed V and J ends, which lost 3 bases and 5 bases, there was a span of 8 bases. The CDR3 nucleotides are TGTGCCAGCAGTTTTCCAACACATCAGCCCCAGCATTTT. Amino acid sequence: CASSFPTHQPQHF.

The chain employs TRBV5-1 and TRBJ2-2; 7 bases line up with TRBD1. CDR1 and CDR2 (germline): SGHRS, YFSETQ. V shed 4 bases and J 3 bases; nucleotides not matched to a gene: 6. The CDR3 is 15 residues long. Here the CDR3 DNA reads TGCGCCAGCAGCCAAACGACAGGGCACACCGGGGAGCTGTTTTTT. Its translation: CASSQTTGHTGELFF.

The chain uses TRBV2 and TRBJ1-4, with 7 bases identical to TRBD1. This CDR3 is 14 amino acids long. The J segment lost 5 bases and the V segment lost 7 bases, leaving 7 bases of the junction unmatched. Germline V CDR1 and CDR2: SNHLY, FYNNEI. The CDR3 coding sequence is TGTGCCAGCAACCAACAGGGGAGGAATGAAAAACTGTTTTTT. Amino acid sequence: CASNQQGRNEKLFF.

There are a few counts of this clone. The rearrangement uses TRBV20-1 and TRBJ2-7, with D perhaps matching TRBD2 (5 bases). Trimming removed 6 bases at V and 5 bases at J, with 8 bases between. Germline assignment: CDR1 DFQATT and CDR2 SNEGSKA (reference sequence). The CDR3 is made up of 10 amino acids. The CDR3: CSAGNHEQYF. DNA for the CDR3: TGCAGTGCCGGGAACCACGAGCAGTACTTC.

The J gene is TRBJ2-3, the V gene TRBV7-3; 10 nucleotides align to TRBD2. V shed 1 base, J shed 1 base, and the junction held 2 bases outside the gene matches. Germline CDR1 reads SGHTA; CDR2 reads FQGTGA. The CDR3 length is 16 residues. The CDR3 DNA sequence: TGTGCCAGCAGCTTAAAACTAGCGGGGCGCACAGATACGCAGTATTTT. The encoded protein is CASSLKLAGRTDTQYF.

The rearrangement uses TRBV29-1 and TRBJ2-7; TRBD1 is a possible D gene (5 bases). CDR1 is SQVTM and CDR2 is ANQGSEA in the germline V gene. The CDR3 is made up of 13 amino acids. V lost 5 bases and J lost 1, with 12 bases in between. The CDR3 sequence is CSVRSDSSYEQYF. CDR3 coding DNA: TGCAGCGTTCGGTCTGACAGTTCCTACGAGCAGTACTTC.

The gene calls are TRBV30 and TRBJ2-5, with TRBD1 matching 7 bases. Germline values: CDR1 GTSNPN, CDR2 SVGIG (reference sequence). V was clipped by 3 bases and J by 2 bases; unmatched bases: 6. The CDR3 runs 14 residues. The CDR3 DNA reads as TGTGCCTGGAGACGTCCGGGACAGCAAGAGACCCAGTACTTC. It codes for CAWRRPGQQETQYF. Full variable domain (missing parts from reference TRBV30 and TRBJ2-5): SQTIHQWPATLVQPVGSPLSLECTVEGTSNPNLYWYRQAAGRGLQLLFYSVGIGQISSEVPQNLSASRPQDRQFILSSKKLLLSDSGFYLCAWRRPGQQETQYFGPGTRLLVL.

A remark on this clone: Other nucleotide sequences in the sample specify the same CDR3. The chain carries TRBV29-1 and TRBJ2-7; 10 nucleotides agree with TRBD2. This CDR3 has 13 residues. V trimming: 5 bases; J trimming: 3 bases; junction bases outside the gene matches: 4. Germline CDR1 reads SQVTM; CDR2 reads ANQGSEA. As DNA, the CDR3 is TGCAGCGTTTCCGGACTAGCGGACTACGAGCAGTACTTC. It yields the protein CSVSGLADYEQYF.

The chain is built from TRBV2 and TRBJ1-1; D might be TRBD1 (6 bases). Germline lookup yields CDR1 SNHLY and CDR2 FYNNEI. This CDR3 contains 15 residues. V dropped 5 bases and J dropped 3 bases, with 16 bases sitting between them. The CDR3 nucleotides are TGTGCCAGCAGTCTCAGGGGCGCCGGGTACACTGAAGCTTTCTTT. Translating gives CASSLRGAGYTEAFF.

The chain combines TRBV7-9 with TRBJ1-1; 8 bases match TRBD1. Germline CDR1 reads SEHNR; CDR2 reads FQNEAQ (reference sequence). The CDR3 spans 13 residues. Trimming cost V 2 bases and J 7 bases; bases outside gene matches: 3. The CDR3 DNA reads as TGTGCCAGCAGCTTACAGGGGGCGGGTGAAGCTTTCTTT. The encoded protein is CASSLQGAGEAFF. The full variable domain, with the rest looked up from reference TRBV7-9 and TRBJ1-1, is DTGVSQNPRHKITKRGQNVTFRCDPISEHNRLYWYRQTLGQGPEFLTYFQNEAQLEKSRLLSDRFSAERPKGSFSTLEIQRTEQGDSAMYLCASSLQGAGEAFFGQGTRLTVV.

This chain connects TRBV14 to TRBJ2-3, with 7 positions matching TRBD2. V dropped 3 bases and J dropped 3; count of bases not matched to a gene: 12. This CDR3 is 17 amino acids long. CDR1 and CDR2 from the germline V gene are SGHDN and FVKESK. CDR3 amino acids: CASSQFTRGTRTDTQYF. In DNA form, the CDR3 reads TGTGCCAGCAGCCAGTTTACGCGGGGGACCAGGACAGATACGCAGTATTTT.

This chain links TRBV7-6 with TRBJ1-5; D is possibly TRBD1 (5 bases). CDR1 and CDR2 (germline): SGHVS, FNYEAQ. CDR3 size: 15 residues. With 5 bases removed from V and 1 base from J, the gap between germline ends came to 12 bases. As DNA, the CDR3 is TGTGCCAGCAGCCGGACATCTGGGAGCAATCAGCCCCAGCATTTT. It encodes CASSRTSGSNQPQHF.